Reported below is one T cell receptor (beta chain). Assay used: immunoSEQ multiplex PCR; TCRdb lists only in-frame clones, some missing. The repertoire has roughly 66,000 clones, 75% to 90% of them found once; the top ten carry approximately 1.3%. These data are taken from a study of OX40 agonist ivuxolimab in advanced cancers. The length of the CDR3 is 14 residues. Germline values: CDR1 SGHRS, CDR2 YFSETQ. The V end lost 6 bases, the J end lost 2 bases, and 11 bases lay between the germline ends. The sample was CD4+ or CD8+ T cells sorted from blood, taken in a trial of the OX40 agonist ivuxolimab. The V gene is TRBV5-1, the J gene TRBJ2-2; tentatively, D is TRBD1 (6 bases). This clonotype was sampled from an adult with an advanced solid tumor such as melanoma, head and neck, liver or kidney cancer. CDR3: CASTRDTNTGELFF. In DNA, the CDR3 is TGCGCCAGCACCCGGGACACAAACACCGGGGAGCTGTTTTTT.